This TCR beta chain is from a study of cytomegalovirus exposure and HLA in healthy donors. Amplification used 60 Vbeta primers and 13 Jbeta primers. The table came from immunoSEQ multiplex PCR; TCRdb's copy has only in-frame clones and leaves some out. The data hold 140,000 to 150,000 clones, with about 70% observed a single time. Material for sequencing was PBMCs. This receptor was obtained from a man in his fifties or sixties in good health and CMV-seronegative.

This CDR3 reads CASSFVIGAGAFF. The CDR3 nucleotides are TGTGCCAGCAGCTTTGTCATTGGAGCTGGAGCTTTCTTT. This chain joins TRBV7-2 and TRBJ1-1; no definite D call. This CDR3 is 13 amino acids long. The V gene lost 3 bases and the J gene lost 10 bases, with 15 bases spanning the gap. Per germline, CDR1 SGHTA and CDR2 FQGNSA.